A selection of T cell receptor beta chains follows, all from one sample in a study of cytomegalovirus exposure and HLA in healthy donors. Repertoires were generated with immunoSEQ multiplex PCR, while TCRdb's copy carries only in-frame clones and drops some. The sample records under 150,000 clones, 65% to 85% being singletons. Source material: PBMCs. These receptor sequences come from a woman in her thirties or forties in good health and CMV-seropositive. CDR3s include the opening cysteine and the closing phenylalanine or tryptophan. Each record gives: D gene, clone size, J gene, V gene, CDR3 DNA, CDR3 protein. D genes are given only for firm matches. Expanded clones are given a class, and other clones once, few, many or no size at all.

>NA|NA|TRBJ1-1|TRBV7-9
TGTGCCAGCAGCCCGCGGGACGGGAACACTGAAGCTTTCTTT
CASSPRDGNTEAFF
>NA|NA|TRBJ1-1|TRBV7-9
TGTGCCAGCAGCTTCACAGGAATATCGGAGAACACTGAAGCTTTCTTT
CASSFTGISENTEAFF
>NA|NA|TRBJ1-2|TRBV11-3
TGTGCCAGCAGCTTCCACTCAGGCCAGCACTATGGCTACACCTTC
CASSFHSGQHYGYTF
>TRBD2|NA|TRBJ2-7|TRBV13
TGTGCCAGCAGCTCGAGCGGGGCTCGTGACGAGCAGTACTTC
CASSSSGARDEQYF
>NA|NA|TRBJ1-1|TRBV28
TGTGCCAGCAGTTTAGGCTGGACTGAAGCTTTCTTT
CASSLGWTEAFF
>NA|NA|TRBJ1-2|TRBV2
TGTGCCAGCAGGTCACGGGGGAACGACTATGGCTACACCTTC
CASRSRGNDYGYTF
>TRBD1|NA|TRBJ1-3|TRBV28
TGTGCCACCGGAGAGGGGGCAGGCCCTGGAAACACCATATATTTT
CATGEGAGPGNTIYF
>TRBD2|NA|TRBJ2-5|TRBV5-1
TGCGCCACAGAGGGAGCGGGGCCAAAGGGGCAGACCCAGTACTTC
CATEGAGPKGQTQYF
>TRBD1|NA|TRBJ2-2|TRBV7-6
TGTGCCAGCAGCTCACAGGGGTACGGGGAGCTGTTTTTT
CASSSQGYGELFF
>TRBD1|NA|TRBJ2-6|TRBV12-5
TGTGCTAGTACCGAACCGGGACAGGGGGCTTCTGGGGCCAACGTCCTGACTTTC
CASTEPGQGASGANVLTF
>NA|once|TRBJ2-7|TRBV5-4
TGTGCCAGCAGCTTGGGCGGGGATTCCTACGAGCAGTACTTC
CASSLGGDSYEQYF
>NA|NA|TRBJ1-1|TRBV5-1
TGCGCCAGCAGCGAGCAGGCACCGGCCACTGAAGCTTTCTTT
CASSEQAPATEAFF
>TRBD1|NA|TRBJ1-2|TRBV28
TGTGCCAGCAGTTCCGGACAGGGAGGCTATGGCTACACCTTC
CASSSGQGGYGYTF
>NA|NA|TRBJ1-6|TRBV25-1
TGTGCCAGCAGGGGGGACAACGGTGGGTATTCACCCCTCCACTTT
CASRGDNGGYSPLHF
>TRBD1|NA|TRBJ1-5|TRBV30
TGTGCCTGGAGTGTACGACAGGGTTGGCAGCCCCAGCATTTT
CAWSVRQGWQPQHF
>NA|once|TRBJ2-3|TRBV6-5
TGTGCCAGCAGTTACTCCGGCGGATTAAACACAGATACGCAGTATTTT
CASSYSGGLNTDTQYF
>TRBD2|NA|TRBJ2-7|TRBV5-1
TGCGCCAGCAGCTTGGTAGCGGGGTCCCTTTACGAGCAGTACTTC
CASSLVAGSLYEQYF
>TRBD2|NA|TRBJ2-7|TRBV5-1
TGCGCCAGCAGTCCCGGACTAGCGGGGGCCAATGGGCAGTACTTC
CASSPGLAGANGQYF
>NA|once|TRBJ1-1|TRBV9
TGTGCCAGCAGCGTAGACCCGACAGCCACTGAAGCTTTCTTT
CASSVDPTATEAFF
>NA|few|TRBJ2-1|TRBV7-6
TGTGCCAGCAGCCCACGGCGGTACAATGAGCAGTTCTTC
CASSPRRYNEQFF
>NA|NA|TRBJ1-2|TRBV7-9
TGTGCCAGCAGCTTATCAACAGTCCTTGCGCCCACCTTC
CASSLSTVLAPTF
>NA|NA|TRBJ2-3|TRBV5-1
TGCGCCAGCAGCTTGGAGGGGGACACAGATACGCAGTATTTT
CASSLEGDTDTQYF
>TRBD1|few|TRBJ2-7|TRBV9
TGTGCCAGCAGCGTGGATTGGGGTCGGCAGGGGGTAAATTCCTACGAGCAGTACTTC
CASSVDWGRQGVNSYEQYF
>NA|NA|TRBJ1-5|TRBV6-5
TGTGCCAGCAGTTATAGAAAAGGGGGCAATCAGCCCCAGCATTTT
CASSYRKGGNQPQHF
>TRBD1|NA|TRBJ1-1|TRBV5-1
TGCGCCAGCAGCGATCAGGGGGCCTCGAACACTGAAGCTTTCTTT
CASSDQGASNTEAFF
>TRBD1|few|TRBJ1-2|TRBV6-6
TGTGCCAGCAGTACCGACCGGACAGGGGGGAGCTATGGCTACACCTTC
CASSTDRTGGSYGYTF
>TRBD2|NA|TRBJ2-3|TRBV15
TGTGCCACCATCCAGGGAGCTCGACGGGGGGGGAACACAGATACGCAGTATTTT
CATIQGARRGGNTDTQYF
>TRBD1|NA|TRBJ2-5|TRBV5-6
TGTGCCAGCAGCCCCGGACAGGGGGCAGGAGAGACCCAGTACTTC
CASSPGQGAGETQYF
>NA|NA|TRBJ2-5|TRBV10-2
TGCGCCAGCAGTGCCCTTGGACAGTTCGGAGAGACCCAGTACTTC
CASSALGQFGETQYF
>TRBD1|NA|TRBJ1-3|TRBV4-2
TGTGCCAGCAGCCAAGATTTTACAGGGGCGACGTCCGGAAACACCATATATTTT
CASSQDFTGATSGNTIYF
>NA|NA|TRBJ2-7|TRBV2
TGTGCCAGCACAGGGATCGGCTTCGAGCAGTACTTC
CASTGIGFEQYF
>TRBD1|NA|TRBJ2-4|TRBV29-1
TGCAGCGTTGATTTAGGGGGCAACAACATTCAGTACTTC
CSVDLGGNNIQYF
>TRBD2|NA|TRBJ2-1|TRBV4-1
TGCGCCAGCAGCCAAGGAATCGCGGGGGGGGTGTCCTACAATGAGCAGTTCTTC
CASSQGIAGGVSYNEQFF
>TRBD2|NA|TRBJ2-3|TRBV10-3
TGTGCCATCAGTATTAGCGGGGGGGTGTTGGATACGCAGTATTTT
CAISISGGVLDTQYF
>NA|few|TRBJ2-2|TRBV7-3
TGTGCCAGCAGCTTCGGGAACACCGGGGAGCTGTTTTTT
CASSFGNTGELFF
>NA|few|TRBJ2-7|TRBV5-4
TGTGCCAGCAGCTTGGATGCGAGCTCCTACGAGCAGTACTTC
CASSLDASSYEQYF
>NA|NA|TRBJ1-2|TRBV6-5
TGTGCCAGCAGCCCTACGTCAGGGTCCGGCTACACCTTC
CASSPTSGSGYTF
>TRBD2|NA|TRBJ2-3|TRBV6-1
TGTGCCAGCAGTGAACCGGGGGGTAGCACAGATACGCAGTATTTT
CASSEPGGSTDTQYF
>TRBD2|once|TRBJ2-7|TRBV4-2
TGTGCCAGCAGCCAAGTAGCGGGGAACACCTACGAGCAGTACTTC
CASSQVAGNTYEQYF
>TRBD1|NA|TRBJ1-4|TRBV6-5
TGTGCCAGCAGAGACTACAGGGGGATTAATGAAAAACTGTTTTTT
CASRDYRGINEKLFF